The present T cell receptor (beta chain) was sequenced within a study of Graves' ophthalmopathy and Graves' hyperthyroidism. Notes on the study in general: Blood repertoires reportedly contained most expanded thyroid clonotypes above 0.001 frequency. Sensitivity reached nearly 71% and specificity approximately 72% when the model predicted ophthalmopathy progression.

Regarding this clonotype: The antigen is undetermined. Germline and junction disagree at one end, which may indicate a read error.

Researchers turned away patients with other autoimmune diseases, uncontrolled infections, pregnancy or lactation. The TCR beta CDR3 regions underwent amplification from RNA transcripts. HTBI-primed RT-PCR formed the first round, and a multiplex PCR formed the second. TCRdb called the multiplex PCR reads again in MiXCR, with one record for every CDR3 protein. The sample has approximately 640,000 distinct CDR3 sequences; approximately 39% are singletons. There are 16 residues in the CDR3. Per germline, CDR1 SNHLY and CDR2 FYNNEI. The material sequenced was peripheral blood. This clonotype was obtained from an adult man with Graves' ophthalmopathy. V is TRBV2 and J is TRBJ1-5; a weak D match, TRBD1 (5 bases). The CDR3, as DNA: TGTGCCAGCAGTGCTACCGGGGCGGAGAGCAATCAGCCCCGGCATTTT. It specifies CASSATGAESNQPRHF.